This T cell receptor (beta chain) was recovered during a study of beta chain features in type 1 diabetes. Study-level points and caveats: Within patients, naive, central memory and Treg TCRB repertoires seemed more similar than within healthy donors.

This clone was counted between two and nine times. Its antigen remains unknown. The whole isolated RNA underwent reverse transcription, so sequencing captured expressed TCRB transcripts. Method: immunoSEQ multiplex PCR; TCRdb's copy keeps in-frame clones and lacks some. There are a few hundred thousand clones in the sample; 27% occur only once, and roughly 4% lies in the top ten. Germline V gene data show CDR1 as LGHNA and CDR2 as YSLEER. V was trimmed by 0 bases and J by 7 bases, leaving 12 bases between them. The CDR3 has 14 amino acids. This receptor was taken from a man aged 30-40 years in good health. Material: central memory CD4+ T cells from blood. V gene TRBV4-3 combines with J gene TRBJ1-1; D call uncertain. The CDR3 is CASSQEHQSFEAFF. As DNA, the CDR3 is TGCGCCAGCAGCCAAGAGCATCAGAGTTTTGAAGCTTTCTTT.